This entry lists 2 T cell receptor beta chains sequenced from one sample in a study of blood T cell repertoires in COVID-19. TCRdb's copy holds only in-frame clones and misses some; the assay was immunoSEQ multiplex PCR. This table has 140,000 to 150,000 clones, around 87% appearing once. The sequenced material came from PBMCs or T cells enriched from blood (not recorded which). The receptors were gathered from a man in his 60s who had recovered from COVID-19.

The rearrangement joins TRBV11-3 to TRBJ2-3; TRBD2 is a possible D gene (5 bases). Germline-derived CDR1 and CDR2 are SGHNT and YENEEA. Trimming stripped 0 bases from V and 3 bases from J, with 7 bases between. There are 14 residues in the CDR3. CDR3 DNA sequence: TGTGCCAGCAGCTTAGAAGCGGCGACAGATACGCAGTATTTT. This gives the protein CASSLEAATDTQYF. The full variable domain, with the rest looked up from reference TRBV11-3 and TRBJ2-3, is EAGVVQSPRYKIIEKKQPVAFWCNPISGHNTLYWYLQNLGQGPELLIRYENEEAVDDSQLPKDRFSAERLKGVDSTLKIQPAELGDSAVYLCASSLEAATDTQYFGPGTRLTVL.

The chain couples TRBV5-5 to TRBJ1-2; the match to TRBD1 covers 9 bases. V trimming: 2 bases; J trimming: 2 bases; junction bases outside the gene matches: 7. This CDR3 has 16 amino acids. CDR1 is SGHKS and CDR2 is YYEKEE in the germline V gene (reference sequence). The CDR3 region has the DNA TGTGCCAGCAGCTTTTTATCCGGACAGGGGAACTATGGCTACACCTTC. It is translated as CASSFLSGQGNYGYTF. The whole variable domain, filled in from reference TRBV5-5 and TRBJ1-2, reads DAGVTQSPTHLIKTRGQQVTLRCSPISGHKSVSWYQQVLGQGPQFIFQYYEKEERGRGNFPDRFSARQFPNYSSELNVNALLLGDSALYLCASSFLSGQGNYGYTFGSGTRLTVV.